These T cell receptor beta chains were read from a single sample in a study of cytotoxic CD8 clonotypes in ibrutinib-treated CLL. This table comes from immunoSEQ multiplex PCR, and its TCRdb copy is limited to in-frame clones, with some not included. The sample has about 200,000 clones; more than 70% are singletons. The material was PBMCs, obtained after 12 months of ibrutinib treatment. The origin of the receptors is a human donor with chronic lymphocytic leukemia. Both conserved end residues are trimmed from each CDR3.

cdr3_aa	j_call	v_call
ASSPPGLALPTGGEQY	TRBJ2-7	TRBV18
ASSLDPVRSRGAKNIQY	TRBJ2-4	TRBV11-2
ASTGGWTGELF	TRBJ2-2	TRBV2
ASSEGPYEQY	TRBJ2-7	TRBV2
ASSMDSPYEQY	TRBJ2-7	TRBV11-1
ASSLYKDGYT	TRBJ1-2	TRBV11-1
ASSLRQGTEAF	TRBJ1-1	TRBV11-3
ASSGTVGGELF	TRBJ2-2	TRBV6-1
ASSPGLEQF	TRBJ2-1	TRBV9
ASGAQGYTEAF	TRBJ1-1	TRBV12-5
ASSLSQGTYEQY	TRBJ2-7	TRBV5-1
ASSPPTGGYT	TRBJ1-2	TRBV7-9
ASSREGGPIYEQY	TRBJ2-7	TRBV9
ASRNQGPDTEAF	TRBJ1-1	TRBV19
ASSFNTFWASGRTQETQY	TRBJ2-5	TRBV5-1
ASSPSGVAGIEQY	TRBJ2-7	TRBV11-2
ASSQQTGENTEAF	TRBJ1-1	TRBV4-1
AISDQDRDAYEQY	TRBJ2-7	TRBV10-3
ASSLPTRGLAGVTSYNEQF	TRBJ2-1	TRBV5-1
ASAGGSTDTQY	TRBJ2-3	TRBV7-9
ASTPQQGTEYGYT	TRBJ1-2	TRBV19
ASSLSLSLRLDEQY	TRBJ2-7	TRBV5-6
ASSLGGKGETQY	TRBJ2-5	TRBV28
ASSAGASEVQY	TRBJ2-7	TRBV6-1
AISWELLNTEAF	TRBJ1-1	TRBV10-3
ASSWTGDYTDTQY	TRBJ2-3	TRBV5-1
ASSFVGGTANEKLF	TRBJ1-4	TRBV28
ASSLDSVKNIQY	TRBJ2-4	TRBV5-1
ASSGGFGTDTQY	TRBJ2-3	TRBV21-1
ASSLQGGGTEAF	TRBJ1-1	TRBV25-1
ASSPPGDGYT	TRBJ1-2	TRBV7-9
ASTHGGVGTEAF	TRBJ1-1	TRBV6-6
ASSYISGGAAQY	TRBJ2-5	TRBV6-5
ASSPGYLHNEQF	TRBJ2-1	TRBV7-9
ASSLYPAGRGNQPQH	TRBJ1-5	TRBV27
ASSPLTRGSYGYT	TRBJ1-2	TRBV2
ASSQAPGMNTEAF	TRBJ1-1	TRBV7-2
ASSLREPDTQY	TRBJ2-3	TRBV10-1
ASSPTGYEQY	TRBJ2-7	TRBV7-9
ASSLGETETQY	TRBJ2-5	TRBV28
ASRVRGFNEQF	TRBJ2-1	TRBV7-2
ASISGTENTEAF	TRBJ1-1	TRBV27
ASSEAMTGAGNTIY	TRBJ1-3	TRBV6-1
ASGLVGYEETQY	TRBJ2-5	TRBV12-5
ASSIGGSQNQPQH	TRBJ1-5	TRBV5-5
ASSTLVSQETQY	TRBJ2-5	TRBV9
ATSRDTGQPQH	TRBJ1-5	TRBV15
ASRTGHSNTGELF	TRBJ2-2	TRBV11-2